Detailed here is one TCR beta chain. Its antigen remains unidentified. V gave up 3 bases and J gave up 0 bases, with 12 bases separating them. Germline values: CDR1 GTSNPN, CDR2 SVGIG (reference sequence). There are 15 residues in the CDR3. These data originate in a study of post-analysis software for immune sequencing data. The overall study: Multiple sclerosis in the patients followed relapsing-remitting, secondary progressive and progressive-relapsing courses.

General study points: Under F measure analysis, samples from one preparation batch co-clustered strongly. The study found significantly lower normalized Chao1 diversity in multiple sclerosis patients than in controls. Four or five TRBV segments occurring more often in patients than controls included TRBV5-6, TRBV5-1 and TRBV20-1.

Unique molecular identifiers were built into the TCR beta cDNA libraries. TCRdb ran MiXCR on the PCR reads and lists one entry per CDR3 protein. The sample has hundreds of thousands of distinct CDR3 sequences; approximately 57% are singletons. V gene TRBV30 combines with J gene TRBJ2-1; D remains ambiguous. The sample consisted of blood. The source is a girl aged 5-17 years with multiple sclerosis. The CDR3 region has the DNA TGTGCCTGGAGGACAAACCCGAGCTCCTACAATGAGCAGTTCTTC. As protein: CAWRTNPSSYNEQFF.